This is a list of T cell receptor beta chains from one sample in a study of siplizumab effects on memory and regulatory T cells. TCRdb keeps only in-frame clones here, not all; method: immunoSEQ multiplex PCR. The data show some 99,000 clones, around 92% seen once. Sample: Tregs sorted from blood. These TCRs come from a human donor in good health. Both conserved end residues are part of each CDR3. Each record gives: V gene, J gene, CDR3 protein.

V gene: TRBV11-1
J gene: TRBJ2-1
CDR3 protein: CASTVGQYYNEQFF

V gene: TRBV10-3
J gene: TRBJ2-7
CDR3 protein: CAITRDRTSYEQYF

V gene: TRBV5-4
J gene: TRBJ1-1
CDR3 protein: CASSLEVNRARGAFF

V gene: TRBV28
J gene: TRBJ2-7
CDR3 protein: CASSGQGVFYEQYF

V gene: TRBV11-2
J gene: TRBJ1-4
CDR3 protein: CASSPMTGRNEKLFF

V gene: TRBV9
J gene: TRBJ1-1
CDR3 protein: CASSHRLGNTEAFF

V gene: TRBV9
J gene: TRBJ1-2
CDR3 protein: CASSKTGESYGYTF

V gene: TRBV5-1
J gene: TRBJ2-1
CDR3 protein: CASSLARLAGGPPNEQFF

V gene: TRBV6-1
J gene: TRBJ2-2
CDR3 protein: CASSRLVGGTGELFF

V gene: TRBV5-1
J gene: TRBJ2-7
CDR3 protein: CASSLGSYGNEQYF

V gene: TRBV9
J gene: TRBJ1-3
CDR3 protein: CASSVDRLFSGNTIYF

V gene: TRBV19
J gene: TRBJ1-5
CDR3 protein: CASSISTGALLQPQHF

V gene: TRBV19
J gene: TRBJ2-7
CDR3 protein: CASSPPGREQYF

V gene: TRBV6-1
J gene: TRBJ2-3
CDR3 protein: CASSVRGRIDTQYF

V gene: TRBV20-1
J gene: TRBJ2-1
CDR3 protein: CSANGDNEQFF

V gene: TRBV7-8
J gene: TRBJ1-1
CDR3 protein: CASSFRSRGAMNTEAFF

V gene: TRBV5-1
J gene: TRBJ1-5
CDR3 protein: CASSVTGDSQPQHF

V gene: TRBV19
J gene: TRBJ1-1
CDR3 protein: CASSIRGAAEAFF

V gene: TRBV6-6
J gene: TRBJ2-7
CDR3 protein: CASSYMAVEQYF

V gene: TRBV19
J gene: TRBJ2-3
CDR3 protein: CASSIRSGRDTQYF

V gene: TRBV5-1
J gene: TRBJ1-2
CDR3 protein: CASSWGTGGEGYTF

V gene: TRBV29-1
J gene: TRBJ1-2
CDR3 protein: CSAFQNYGYTF

V gene: TRBV18
J gene: TRBJ1-4
CDR3 protein: CASSPPWGIGEKLFF